The source of this T cell receptor beta chain is a study of T cell responses to AZD1222 COVID-19 vaccine. Study context: Whether given at about 4 or about 12 weeks, second doses were pooled.

About this clone itself: Its antigen is unidentified.

Per germline, CDR1 LNHDA and CDR2 SQIVND (reference sequence). V was pared by 7 bases and J by 0 bases, with 15 bases between. The CDR3 runs to 15 residues. Profiled with immunoSEQ multiplex PCR; TCRdb holds only in-frame clones, not every one. The table has under 300,000 clones, more than 80% seen once. Points from the study as a whole: Repertoire collection took place solely once the T cell response had peaked. An increase in Spike-specific TCR breadth and depth was observed after two AZD1222 doses.

The genes are TRBV19 and TRBJ1-2, with D possibly being TRBD1 (6 bases). The source material was peripheral blood, sampled on day 0 of AZD1222 vaccination. This receptor was taken from an adult in good health. This chain's CDR3 is CASTWKDSPNYGYTF. The DNA for the CDR3 is TGTGCCAGTACATGGAAGGACAGCCCTAACTATGGCTACACCTTC.